The following is a T cell receptor beta chain sequence with its context. At one boundary the junction diverges from the germline segment, which might be a read error. CDR1 and CDR2 from the germline V gene are MDHEN and SYDVKM. The CDR3 sequence is 8 residues long. After constant-region reverse-primer amplification, full-length variable regions underwent semi-nested PCR with Nested Universal Primer A. TCRdb used MiXCR to reprocess the 5' RACE reads, holding one entry per CDR3 protein. Seen here are about 41,000 distinct CDR3 sequences, around 30% observed once, and the top ten hold around 3.9%. This sequence joins TRBV28 and TRBJ1-2; D is unclear. The receptor was derived from a female donor with breast cancer. Specimen: memory CD4+ T cells sorted from a lymph node. Subset in this sample: memory CD4+ T cells, CD4+CD45RO+CD25-. CDR3 in DNA: TGTGCCAGCAATGGCTACGCCTTC. It specifies CASNGYAF.